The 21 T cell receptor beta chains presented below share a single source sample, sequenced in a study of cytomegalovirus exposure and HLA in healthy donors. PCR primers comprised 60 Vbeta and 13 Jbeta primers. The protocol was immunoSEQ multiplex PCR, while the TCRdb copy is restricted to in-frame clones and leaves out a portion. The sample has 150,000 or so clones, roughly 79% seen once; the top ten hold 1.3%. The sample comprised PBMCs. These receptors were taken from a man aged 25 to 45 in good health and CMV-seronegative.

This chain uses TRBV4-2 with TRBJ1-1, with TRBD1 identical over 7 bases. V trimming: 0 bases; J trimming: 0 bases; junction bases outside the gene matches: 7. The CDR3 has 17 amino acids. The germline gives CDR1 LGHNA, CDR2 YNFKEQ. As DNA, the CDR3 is TGTGCCAGCAGCCAAGATCCCGGACAGGCTCTGAACACTGAAGCTTTCTTT. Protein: CASSQDPGQALNTEAFF.

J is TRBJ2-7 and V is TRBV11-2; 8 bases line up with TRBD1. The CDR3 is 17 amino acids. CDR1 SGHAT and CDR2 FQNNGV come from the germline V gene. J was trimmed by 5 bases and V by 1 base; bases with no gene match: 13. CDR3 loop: CASSLVGWQGASHEQYF. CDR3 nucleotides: TGTGCCAGCAGCTTAGTGGGTTGGCAGGGGGCTTCCCACGAGCAGTACTTC. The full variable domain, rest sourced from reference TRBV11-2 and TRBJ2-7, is EAGVAQSPRYKIIEKRQSVAFWCNPISGHATLYWYQQILGQGPKLLIQFQNNGVVDDSQLPKDRFSAERLKGVDSTLKIQPAKLEDSAVYLCASSLVGWQGASHEQYFGPGTRLTVT.

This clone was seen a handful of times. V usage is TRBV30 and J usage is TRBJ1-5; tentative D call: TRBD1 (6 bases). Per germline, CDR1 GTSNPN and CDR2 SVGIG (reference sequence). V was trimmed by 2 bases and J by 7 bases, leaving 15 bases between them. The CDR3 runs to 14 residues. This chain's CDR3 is CAWSRDTGGQPQHF. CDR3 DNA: TGTGCCTGGAGTCGGGACACCGGCGGGCAGCCCCAGCATTTT.

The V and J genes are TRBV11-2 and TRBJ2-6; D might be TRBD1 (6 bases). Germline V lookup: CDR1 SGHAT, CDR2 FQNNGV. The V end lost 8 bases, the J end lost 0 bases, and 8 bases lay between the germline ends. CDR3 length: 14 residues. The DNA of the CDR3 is TGTGCCAGCGGGGGCACCTCTGGGGCCAACGTCCTGACTTTC. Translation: CASGGTSGANVLTF.

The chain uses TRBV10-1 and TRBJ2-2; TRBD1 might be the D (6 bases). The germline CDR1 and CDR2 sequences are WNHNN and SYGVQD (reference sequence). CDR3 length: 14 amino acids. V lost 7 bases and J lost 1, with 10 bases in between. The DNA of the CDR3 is TGCGCCAGCACCCGGGACAAGAACACCGGGGAGCTGTTTTTT. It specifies CASTRDKNTGELFF.

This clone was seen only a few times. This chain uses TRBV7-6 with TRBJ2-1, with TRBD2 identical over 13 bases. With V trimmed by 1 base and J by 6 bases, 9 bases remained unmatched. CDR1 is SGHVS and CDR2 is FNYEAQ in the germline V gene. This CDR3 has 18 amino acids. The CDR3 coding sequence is TGTGCCAGCAGCTTAGAACAACTACTAGCGGGAGGGCCCAATGAGCAGTTCTTC. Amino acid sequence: CASSLEQLLAGGPNEQFF.

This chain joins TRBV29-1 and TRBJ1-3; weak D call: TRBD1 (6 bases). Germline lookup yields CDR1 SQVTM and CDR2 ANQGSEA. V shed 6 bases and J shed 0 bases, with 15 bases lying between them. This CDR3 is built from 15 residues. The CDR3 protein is CSVAPQGISGNTIYF. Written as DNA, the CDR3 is TGCAGCGTCGCGCCACAGGGCATCTCTGGAAACACCATATATTTT.

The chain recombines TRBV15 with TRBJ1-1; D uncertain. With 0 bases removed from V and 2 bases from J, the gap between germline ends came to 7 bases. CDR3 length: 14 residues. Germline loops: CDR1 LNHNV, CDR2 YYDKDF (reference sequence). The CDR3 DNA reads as TGTGCCACCAGCAGAGATAACAGTAACACTGAAGCTTTCTTT. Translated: CATSRDNSNTEAFF.

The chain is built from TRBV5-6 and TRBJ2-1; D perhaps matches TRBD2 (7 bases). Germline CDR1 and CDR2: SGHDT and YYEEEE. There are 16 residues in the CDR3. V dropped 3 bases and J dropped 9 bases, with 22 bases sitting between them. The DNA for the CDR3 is TGTGCCAGCAGCTCTAAGGGGGGGGGCATGGACGGTGAGCAGTTCTTC. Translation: CASSSKGGGMDGEQFF.

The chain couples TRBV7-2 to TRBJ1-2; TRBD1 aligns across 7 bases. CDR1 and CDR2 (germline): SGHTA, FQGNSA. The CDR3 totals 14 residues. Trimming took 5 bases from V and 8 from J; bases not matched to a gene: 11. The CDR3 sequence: CASSGPRGLGGYTF. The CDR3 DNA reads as TGTGCCAGCAGCGGACCGAGGGGGCTAGGAGGCTACACCTTC.

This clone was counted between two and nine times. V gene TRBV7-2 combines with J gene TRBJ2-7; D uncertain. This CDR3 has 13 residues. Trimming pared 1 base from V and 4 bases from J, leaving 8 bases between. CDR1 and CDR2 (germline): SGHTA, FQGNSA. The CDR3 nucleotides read TGTGCCAGCAGCTTAGACAGAAATTACGAGCAGTACTTC. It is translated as CASSLDRNYEQYF.

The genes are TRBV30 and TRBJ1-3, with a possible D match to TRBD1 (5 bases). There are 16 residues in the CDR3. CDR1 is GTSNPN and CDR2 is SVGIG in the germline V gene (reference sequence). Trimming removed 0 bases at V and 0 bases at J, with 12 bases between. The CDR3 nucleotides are TGTGCCTGGAGTGTTGGGGCAGGAATCTCTGGAAACACCATATATTTT. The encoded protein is CAWSVGAGISGNTIYF.

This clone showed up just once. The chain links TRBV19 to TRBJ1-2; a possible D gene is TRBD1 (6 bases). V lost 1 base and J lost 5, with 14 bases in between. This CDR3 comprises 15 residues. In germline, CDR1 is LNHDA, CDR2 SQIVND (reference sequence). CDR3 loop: CASSIGRGGAYGYTF. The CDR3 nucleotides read TGTGCCAGTAGTATAGGTCGGGGGGGCGCGTATGGCTACACCTTC.

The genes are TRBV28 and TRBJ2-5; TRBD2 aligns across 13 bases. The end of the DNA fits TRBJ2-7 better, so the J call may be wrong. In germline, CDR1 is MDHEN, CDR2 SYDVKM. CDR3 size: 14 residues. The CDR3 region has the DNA TGTGCCAGCACGCGACTAGCGGGGGGCTACGAGCAGTACTTC. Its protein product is CASTRLAGGYEQYF.

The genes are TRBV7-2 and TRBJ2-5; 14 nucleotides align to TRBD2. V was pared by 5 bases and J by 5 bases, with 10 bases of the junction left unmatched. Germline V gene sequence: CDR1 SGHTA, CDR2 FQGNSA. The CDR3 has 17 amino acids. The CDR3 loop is CASSHTSGLAGVETQYF. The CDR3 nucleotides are TGTGCCAGCAGCCACACATCGGGACTAGCGGGGGTGGAGACCCAGTACTTC.

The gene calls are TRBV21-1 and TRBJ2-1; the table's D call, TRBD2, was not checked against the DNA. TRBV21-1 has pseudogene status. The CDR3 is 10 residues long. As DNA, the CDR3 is TGTGCCAGCTCCCGGGGGGGCCGGTTCTTC. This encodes CASSRGGRFF.

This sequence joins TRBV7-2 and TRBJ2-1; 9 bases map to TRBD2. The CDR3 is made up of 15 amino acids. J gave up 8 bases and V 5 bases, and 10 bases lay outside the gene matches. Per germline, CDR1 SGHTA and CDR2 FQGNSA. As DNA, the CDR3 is TGTGCCAGCAGCCCCCGGGGTAGCGGGAGTGATGAGCAGTTCTTC. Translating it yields CASSPRGSGSDEQFF.

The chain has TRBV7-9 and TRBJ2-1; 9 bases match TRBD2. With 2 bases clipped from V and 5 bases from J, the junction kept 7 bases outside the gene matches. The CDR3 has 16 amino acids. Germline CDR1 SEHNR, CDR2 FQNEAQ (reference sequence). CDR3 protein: CASSLFAGGPNNEQFF. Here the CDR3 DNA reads TGTGCCAGCAGCTTATTCGCGGGGGGGCCGAACAATGAGCAGTTCTTC.

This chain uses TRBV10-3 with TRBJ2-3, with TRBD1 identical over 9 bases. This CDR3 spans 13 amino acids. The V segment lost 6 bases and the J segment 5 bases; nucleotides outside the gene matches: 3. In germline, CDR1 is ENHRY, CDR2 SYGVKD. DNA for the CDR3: TGTGCCATCAGGGGACAGGGATTAGATACGCAGTATTTT. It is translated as CAIRGQGLDTQYF.

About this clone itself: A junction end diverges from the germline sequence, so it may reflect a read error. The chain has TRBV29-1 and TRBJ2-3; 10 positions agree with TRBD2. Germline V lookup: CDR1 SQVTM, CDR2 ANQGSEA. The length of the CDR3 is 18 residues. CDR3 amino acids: CSVEGLEVASGGLDMQYF. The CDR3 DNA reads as TGCAGCGTTGAAGGGTTGGAGGTTGCTAGCGGGGGCCTGGATATGCAGTATTTT.

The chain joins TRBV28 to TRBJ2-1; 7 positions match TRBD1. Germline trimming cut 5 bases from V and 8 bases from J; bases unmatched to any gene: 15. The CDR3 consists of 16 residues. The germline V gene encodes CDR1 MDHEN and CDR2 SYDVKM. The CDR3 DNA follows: TGTGCCAGCAGTCAGGGGGAAGCTACAGGGTCTTATGAGCAGTTCTTC. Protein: CASSQGEATGSYEQFF.